A selection of T cell receptor beta chains follows, all from one sample in a study of blood T cell repertoires in COVID-19. Method: immunoSEQ multiplex PCR; TCRdb's copy keeps in-frame clones and lacks some. Among 260,000 or so clones listed, 83% were seen once. Sequencing was carried out using PBMCs or T cells enriched from blood (not recorded which). These TCRs come from a woman between 40 and 55 years old who had been exposed to COVID-19. The CDR3 runs from the conserved cysteine through the conserved F or W. A D gene is named only where the DNA matches it firmly. Clone sizes are given selectively: once, few, many, or a class where the clone is expanded.

j_call: TRBJ2-1
clone_size: .
d_call: TRBD2
v_call: TRBV27
cdr3_length: 14
cdr3_aa: CASSYGGANNEQFF
cdr3_nt: TGTGCCAGCAGTTACGGGGGGGCCAACAATGAGCAGTTCTTC

j_call: TRBJ1-6
clone_size: .
d_call: .
v_call: TRBV5-1
cdr3_length: 15
cdr3_aa: CASSGGTSGNSPLHF
cdr3_nt: TGCGCCAGCAGCGGGGGGACTTCAGGAAATTCACCCCTCCACTTT

j_call: TRBJ2-3
clone_size: .
d_call: TRBD2
v_call: TRBV18
cdr3_length: 17
cdr3_aa: CASSPTSGGPSTDTQYF
cdr3_nt: TGTGCCAGCTCTCCGACTAGCGGGGGGCCCAGCACAGATACGCAGTATTTT

j_call: TRBJ1-1
clone_size: once
d_call: .
v_call: TRBV11-2
cdr3_length: 14
cdr3_aa: CASSLMGGNTEAFF
cdr3_nt: TGTGCCAGCAGCCTCATGGGGGGGAACACTGAAGCTTTCTTT

j_call: TRBJ1-2
clone_size: .
d_call: .
v_call: TRBV2
cdr3_length: 14
cdr3_aa: CASSRQGWDYGYTF
cdr3_nt: TGTGCCAGCAGTCGTCAGGGATGGGACTATGGCTACACCTTC

j_call: TRBJ1-1
clone_size: few
d_call: .
v_call: TRBV5-6
cdr3_length: 13
cdr3_aa: CASSFGQNTEAFF
cdr3_nt: TGTGCCAGCAGCTTTGGACAGAACACTGAAGCTTTCTTT

j_call: TRBJ2-5
clone_size: .
d_call: .
v_call: TRBV4-1
cdr3_length: 15
cdr3_aa: CASSQRGAGEETQYF
cdr3_nt: TGCGCCAGCAGTCAAAGGGGCGCAGGGGAAGAGACCCAGTACTTC

j_call: TRBJ1-1
clone_size: .
d_call: TRBD1
v_call: TRBV10-3
cdr3_length: 16
cdr3_aa: CAISEPGGLPNTEAFF
cdr3_nt: TGTGCCATCAGTGAGCCAGGGGGCCTGCCGAACACTGAAGCTTTCTTT

j_call: TRBJ1-6
clone_size: few
d_call: .
v_call: TRBV28
cdr3_length: 17
cdr3_aa: CASSLEGLGVYNSPLHF
cdr3_nt: TGTGCCAGCAGTCTTGAGGGCCTAGGCGTCTATAATTCACCCCTCCACTTT

j_call: TRBJ1-2
clone_size: .
d_call: .
v_call: TRBV6-1
cdr3_length: 12
cdr3_aa: CASSEPPGGYTF
cdr3_nt: TGTGCCAGCAGTGAACCCCCCGGGGGCTACACCTTC

j_call: TRBJ2-2
clone_size: .
d_call: .
v_call: TRBV21-1
cdr3_length: 14
cdr3_aa: CASTPGHRTGELFF
cdr3_nt: TGTGCCAGCACTCCGGGACACCGCACCGGGGAGCTGTTTTTT